A selection of T cell receptor beta chains follows, all from one sample in a study of blood T cell repertoires in COVID-19. Generated by immunoSEQ multiplex PCR, the TCRdb table keeps only in-frame clones and is missing some. The table includes about 380,000 clones, around 89% detected once. Source material: PBMCs or T cells enriched from blood (not recorded which). The source of these receptors is a woman aged 18 to 35 who had recovered from COVID-19. Both conserved end residues are part of each CDR3. D genes are given only for firm matches. Only part of the rows carry a size: once, few, many, or a class if the clone is expanded.

clone_size	d_call	v_call	j_call	cdr3_aa	cdr3_nt
NA	NA	TRBV5-4	TRBJ2-7	CASSSGGAGGFYEQYF	TGTGCCAGCAGCTCTGGCGGGGCAGGGGGATTCTACGAGCAGTACTTC
NA	NA	TRBV4-1	TRBJ1-2	CASSQGLYGYTF	TGCGCCAGCAGCCAGGGGCTCTATGGCTACACCTTC
NA	TRBD2	TRBV11-2	TRBJ2-1	CASSFSGGDYNEQFF	TGTGCCAGCAGCTTTAGCGGGGGGGACTACAATGAGCAGTTCTTC
NA	TRBD2	TRBV4-1	TRBJ2-7	CASSQLPTGSGGYEQYF	TGCGCCAGCAGCCAACTTCCTACGGGTAGCGGGGGCTACGAGCAGTACTTC
NA	TRBD1	TRBV15	TRBJ1-1	CATSKGQGNTEAFF	TGTGCCACCAGCAAAGGACAGGGGAACACTGAAGCTTTCTTT
NA	TRBD1	TRBV19	TRBJ1-2	CASSTRTGEGGYTF	TGTGCCAGTAGTACCCGGACAGGGGAAGGGGGCTACACCTTC
NA	NA	TRBV5-1	TRBJ2-2	CASSRGGQNTGELFF	TGCGCCAGCAGCCGTGGGGGACAAAACACCGGGGAGCTGTTTTTT
once	NA	TRBV5-8	TRBJ1-4	CASTSERDEKLFF	TGTGCCAGCACCTCGGAGAGGGATGAAAAACTGTTTTTT
NA	TRBD2	TRBV6-1	TRBJ2-7	CASSEVPVGLAGGPVIYEQYF	TGTGCCAGCAGTGAAGTGCCGGTTGGACTAGCGGGGGGGCCAGTTATCTACGAGCAGTACTTC
NA	TRBD2	TRBV19	TRBJ2-3	CASSIELAGFGTDTQYF	TGTGCCAGTAGTATAGAACTAGCGGGGTTTGGCACAGATACGCAGTATTTT
NA	NA	TRBV19	TRBJ1-3	CASSPIPGSNAPASGNTIYF	TGTGCCAGTAGTCCAATTCCGGGATCGAATGCCCCCGCCTCTGGAAACACCATATATTTT
NA	NA	TRBV5-1	TRBJ2-5	CASSLARRGETQYF	TGCGCCAGCAGCTTGGCTCGTAGGGGCGAGACCCAGTACTTC
few	NA	TRBV14	TRBJ1-2	CASSQGTGMGGYTF	TGTGCCAGCAGCCAAGGAACAGGAATGGGCGGCTACACCTTC
NA	TRBD1	TRBV10-3	TRBJ2-7	CAISAAPGQGVIEQYF	TGTGCCATCAGTGCTGCACCGGGACAGGGGGTGATCGAGCAGTACTTC
NA	TRBD1	TRBV5-1	TRBJ1-4	CASRLKRGLWEKLFF	TGCGCCAGCAGGTTAAAGAGGGGGCTTTGGGAAAAACTGTTTTTT
once	NA	TRBV28	TRBJ1-5	CASSRDSYQPQHF	TGTGCCAGCAGCCGGGACTCCTATCAGCCCCAGCATTTT
NA	NA	TRBV5-1	TRBJ1-6	CASGPPEGTLHF	TGCGCCAGTGGCCCCCCCGAGGGTACCCTCCACTTT
once	NA	TRBV9	TRBJ2-7	CASSADDIYSYEQYF	TGTGCCAGCAGCGCCGACGACATCTACTCCTACGAGCAGTACTTC
NA	NA	TRBV7-2	TRBJ1-2	CASVPEGSDYGYTF	TGTGCCAGCGTACCGGAGGGATCGGACTATGGCTACACCTTC
once	NA	TRBV2	TRBJ2-7	CASSVAGRGYEQYF	TGTGCCAGCAGTGTGGCAGGGCGGGGATACGAGCAGTACTTC
NA	NA	TRBV29-1	TRBJ2-7	CSVRQENYEQYF	TGCAGCGTTCGACAGGAGAACTACGAGCAGTACTTC
NA	NA	TRBV4-2	TRBJ2-7	CASSQDWTEREQYF	TGTGCCAGCAGCCAAGACTGGACTGAACGAGAGCAGTACTTC
once	NA	TRBV5-1	TRBJ1-6	CASSLGDMDNSPLHF	TGCGCCAGCAGCTTGGGGGACATGGATAATTCACCCCTCCACTTT